Listed here are 14 T cell receptor beta chains from one sample, sequenced in a study of blood T cell repertoires in COVID-19. Method: immunoSEQ multiplex PCR; TCRdb's copy keeps in-frame clones and lacks some. The sample records fewer than 350,000 clones, around 88% being singletons. Sequenced: PBMCs or T cells enriched from blood (not recorded which). Source of these receptors: a woman aged 40 to 50 who had recovered from COVID-19.

V gene TRBV28 combines with J gene TRBJ2-7; the D gene is possibly TRBD2 (5 bases). CDR3 size: 14 residues. Trimming took 6 bases from V and 9 from J, leaving 21 bases between them. The germline CDR1 and CDR2 sequences are MDHEN and SYDVKM. CDR3 in amino acids: CASSPTRGGRPQYF. The CDR3 DNA sequence: TGTGCCAGCAGCCCCACGAGAGGAGGCCGGCCGCAGTACTTC.

This rearrangement joins TRBV3-1 (or the pseudogene TRBV3-2) to TRBJ2-5; possibly TRBD2 for D (6 bases). CDR1 LGHDT and CDR2 YNNKEL come from the germline V gene (reference sequence). The CDR3 length is 14 residues. Deletions cut 4 bases from V and 5 bases from J, with 14 bases between. The CDR3 loop reads CASSPGTLRETQYF. In nucleotides, the CDR3 is TGTGCCAGCAGCCCTGGGACTCTCCGGGAGACCCAGTACTTC.

V usage is TRBV18 and J usage is TRBJ2-5, with D possibly TRBD1 on 5 matching bases. The CDR3 is 14 amino acids. Looked up from germline, CDR1 is KGHSH and CDR2 is LQKENI. V lost 1 base and J 5 bases, leaving 11 bases between the germline ends. CDR3 in amino acids: CASSPRQGYETQYF. As DNA, the CDR3 is TGTGCCAGCTCACCACGGCAGGGCTATGAGACCCAGTACTTC.

Details on this clone: This sample also contains other DNA sequences that code for the same CDR3. This chain connects TRBV7-2 to TRBJ2-7; D unclear. There are 13 residues in the CDR3. V was cut by 3 bases and J by 0 bases, with 6 bases left in between. CDR1 SGHTA and CDR2 FQGNSA come from the germline V gene. CDR3 coding DNA: TGTGCCAGCAGCTTGGCTAGCTCCTACGAGCAGTACTTC. Translated, it gives CASSLASSYEQYF.

The chain recombines TRBV7-9 with TRBJ2-2; TRBD2 matches 8 bases. CDR1 SEHNR and CDR2 FQNEAQ come from the germline V gene (reference sequence). This CDR3 has 14 residues. Trimming at V came to 11 bases and at J to 1 base, leaving 6 bases not matched to a gene. The CDR3, as DNA: TGTGCCGGAAGCGGGAGTGAGAACACCGGGGAGCTGTTTTTT. It codes for CAGSGSENTGELFF. Variable domain in full (rest from reference TRBV7-9 and TRBJ2-2): DTGVSQNPRHKITKRGQNVTFRCDPISEHNRLYWYRQTLGQGPEFLTYFQNEAQLEKSRLLSDRFSAERPKGSFSTLEIQRTEQGDSAMYLCAGSGSENTGELFFGEGSRLTVL.

CDR3 sequence reads: CASSLRYNEQFF. The DNA for the CDR3 is TGTGCCAGCAGTTTGAGGTACAATGAGCAGTTCTTC. The chain has TRBV12-3 or TRBV12-4 and TRBJ2-1, with D unclear. The CDR3 has 12 amino acids. The V gene lost 3 bases and the J gene lost 4 bases, with 4 bases spanning the gap.

Many counts were recorded for this clone. The CDR3 DNA follows: TGCGCCAGCGGAGGGTCCGAGCAGTACTTC. Amino acid sequence: CASGGSEQYF. J is TRBJ2-7 and V is TRBV4-1, with D maybe TRBD2 (6 bases). Germline V gene sequence: CDR1 MGHRA, CDR2 YSYEKL. V was pared by 8 bases and J by 6 bases, with 8 bases between. This CDR3 has 10 amino acids.

This sequence joins TRBV29-1 and TRBJ1-2; tentatively, D is TRBD1 (5 bases). Germline values: CDR1 SQVTM, CDR2 ANQGSEA. This CDR3 contains 12 residues. Trimming removed 3 bases at V and 3 bases at J, with 8 bases between. The CDR3 bases are TGCAGCGTTGAGGGGGGGGACTATGGCTACACCTTC. Its protein product is CSVEGGDYGYTF. Full variable domain (rest looked up from reference TRBV29-1 and TRBJ1-2): SAVISQKPSRDICQRGTSLTIQCQVDSQVTMMFWYRQQPGQSLTLIATANQGSEATYESGFVIDKFPISRPNLTFSTLTVSNMSPEDSSIYLCSVEGGDYGYTFGSGTRLTVV.

The V call is TRBV28, the J call TRBJ1-2; D gene ambiguous. The CDR3 is 12 residues long. V gave up 8 bases and J gave up 5 bases, with 12 bases separating them. The germline V gene encodes CDR1 MDHEN and CDR2 SYDVKM. The CDR3 DNA follows: TGTGCCAGCTCCGTGGCTGGTTATGGCTACACCTTC. Translating gives CASSVAGYGYTF.

V gene TRBV7-3 combines with J gene TRBJ2-1; 10 bases align to TRBD1. This CDR3 region has 14 residues. Germline loops: CDR1 SGHTA, CDR2 FQGTGA. Trimming took 4 bases from V and 13 from J; bases not matched to a gene: 10. For the CDR3, the DNA is TGTGCCAGCAGCTCGAGCGGACAGGGGGTCAAACAGTTCTTC. Residues: CASSSSGQGVKQFF.

CDR3 sequence: CASSQFSTGPYNEQFF. In nucleotides, the CDR3 is TGTGCCAGCAGCCAATTTTCAACAGGCCCGTACAATGAGCAGTTCTTC. The V gene is TRBV14, the J gene TRBJ2-1; a possible D gene is TRBD1 (5 bases). This CDR3 has 16 residues. The ends were cut back, 2 bases at V and 4 bases at J, with 15 bases in the middle. CDR1 and CDR2 (germline): SGHDN, FVKESK. The entire variable domain, with the rest obtained from reference TRBV14 and TRBJ2-1, is as follows: EAGVTQFPSHSVIEKGQTVTLRCDPISGHDNLYWYRRVMGKEIKFLLHFVKESKQDESGMPNNRFLAERTGGTYSTLKVQPAELEDSGVYFCASSQFSTGPYNEQFFGPGTRLTVL.

Note on this clone: Other nucleotide sequences from this sample produce the same CDR3. The chain couples TRBV6-2 or TRBV6-3 to TRBJ2-1; D is unclear. V lost 4 bases and J lost 1, with 8 bases in between. CDR1 and CDR2 (germline): MNHEY, SVGEGT. This CDR3 comprises 14 residues. The CDR3 coding sequence is TGTGCCAGCAGTTTGTTAGCTTCCTACAATGAGCAGTTCTTC. The encoded protein is CASSLLASYNEQFF.

This clone turned up a few times. The chain joins TRBV7-9 to TRBJ1-1; D gene unclear. Germline loops: CDR1 SEHNR, CDR2 FQNEAQ (reference sequence). This CDR3 is built from 11 residues. V shed 1 base and J shed 11 bases, with 8 bases lying between them. The CDR3 DNA sequence: TGTGCCAGCAGCTTAGACGGGTGGGCTTTCTTT. Translated: CASSLDGWAFF.

The rearrangement links TRBV7-9 to TRBJ2-7; 8 bases align to TRBD2. J lost 10 bases, V lost 5 bases, and 16 bases had no gene match. This CDR3 spans 15 amino acids. Germline-derived CDR1 and CDR2 are SEHNR and FQNEAQ (reference sequence). As DNA, the CDR3 is TGTGCCAGCAGCCCCCGGGGGCTAGCGGGCTATCTTCAGTACTTC. Its translation: CASSPRGLAGYLQYF. The whole variable domain, filled in from reference TRBV7-9 and TRBJ2-7, reads DTGVSQNPRHKITKRGQNVTFRCDPISEHNRLYWYRQTLGQGPEFLTYFQNEAQLEKSRLLSDRFSAERPKGSFSTLEIQRTEQGDSAMYLCASSPRGLAGYLQYFGPGTRLTVT.